The TCR beta chain under discussion was sequenced for a study listed by TCRdb under 2016. Receptor amplification or capture employed RT-PCR. TCRdb shows the sequencer as Illumina MiSeq. TCRdb itself trimmed the public reads at Q25 with fastp, ran MiXCR and retained productive beta chains. Identical CDR3 proteins give one entry, which carries the most common genes and DNA. The sample profile shows hundreds of thousands of distinct CDR3 sequences; approximately 15% of them were found once. The ten largest clones capture 3.6% of the sample. The cysteine opens and the phenylalanine closes a CDR3 of 13 amino acids. The DNA shown is the 39-base CDR3, in frame from base 1. For this chain, trimming is 8 bases at the V end and 6 bases at the J end, and the number of junction bases without a gene match is 6. CDR1 MGHDK and CDR2 SYGVNS are derived from the germline V gene. This clonotype has only a few counts. Its target antigen remains unknown. No clone much larger than this one lies a single base away; base qualities are absent.

The source of this sequence is a female donor in good health, serving as a healthy control. This receptor chain uses TRBV25-1 and TRBJ2-2, and TRBD1 aligns with 7 junction nucleotides. Sequencing was done on a sample of memory CD4+ T cells from blood. The CDR3 here reads CASRDRVAGELFF. The DNA reads TGTGCCAGCCGCGACAGGGTAGCCGGGGAGCTGTTTTTT.